Below, 5 T cell receptor beta chains from the same sample are listed, as sequenced in a study of identical twins (dated by TCRdb to the mid-2010s). Libraries were made using 5' RACE. TCRdb records Illumina HiSeq 2000 as the sequencer. The public sequencing data were trimmed at Q25 with fastp and processed into clonotypes with MiXCR by TCRdb, which kept only in-frame beta chains. Every entry covers one CDR3 protein and lists the most common genes and DNA from its rows. This sample comprises about 700,000 distinct CDR3 sequences, about 9.4% of them detected only once. Approximately 0.96% of the sample rests with the top ten. The same sample was also studied in work on yellow fever vaccine responses in identical twins.

The sequenced sample was PBMCs. These receptors were taken from a woman aged 18-30 years in good health.

This clonotype was counted between two and nine times. The V and J genes are TRBV28 and TRBJ2-7; 7 nucleotides line up with TRBD1. Germline V gene data show CDR1 as MDHEN and CDR2 as SYDVKM. V trimming: 10 bases; J trimming: 3 bases; junction bases outside the gene matches: 6. This CDR3 has 12 amino acids. The CDR3 loop reads CATSGTVYEQYF. The CDR3 DNA reads TGTGCCACGTCCGGGACAGTCTACGAGCAGTACTTC.

This clonotype was picked up many times. The chain couples TRBV2 to TRBJ2-4; D ambiguous. The CDR3 has 15 amino acids. Germline V gene sequence: CDR1 SNHLY, CDR2 FYNNEI. Trimming left V 3 bases short and J 0 bases short, with 9 bases between. The CDR3 here is CASSDADLAKNIQYF. CDR3 nucleotide sequence: TGTGCCAGCAGTGACGCGGACCTAGCCAAAAACATTCAGTACTTC.

This clonotype was detected ten times or more. The CDR3 sequence: CASSPSHRISQIGELFF. For the CDR3, the DNA is TGTGCCAGCAGCCCCAGCCATAGGATTTCGCAAATCGGGGAGCTGTTTTTT. The chain combines TRBV12-3 or TRBV12-4 with TRBJ2-2; no reliable D call. This CDR3 has 17 residues. The germline V and J ends were trimmed by 6 bases and 7 bases, with 24 bases remaining between them.

This clonotype was counted at least ten times. The chain carries TRBV12-3 or TRBV12-4 and TRBJ2-7; 8 bases align to TRBD2. The CDR3 length is 16 residues. V lost 6 bases to trimming and J lost 0 bases; unmatched junction nucleotides: 10. CDR3 sequence (DNA): TGTGCCAGCAGCTCCACTAGCGGAAGGAGCTCCTACGAGCAGTACTTC. Amino acids: CASSSTSGRSSYEQYF.

This clonotype turned up a few times. The chain recombines TRBV27 with TRBJ1-2, with TRBD1 matching over 7 bases. This CDR3 contains 13 residues. J lost 6 bases, V lost 5 bases, and 6 bases had no gene match. The germline V gene encodes CDR1 MNHEY and CDR2 SMNVEV (reference sequence). The CDR3 is CASSKGAAHGYTF. DNA of the CDR3: TGTGCCAGCAGTAAGGGGGCAGCCCATGGCTACACCTTC.